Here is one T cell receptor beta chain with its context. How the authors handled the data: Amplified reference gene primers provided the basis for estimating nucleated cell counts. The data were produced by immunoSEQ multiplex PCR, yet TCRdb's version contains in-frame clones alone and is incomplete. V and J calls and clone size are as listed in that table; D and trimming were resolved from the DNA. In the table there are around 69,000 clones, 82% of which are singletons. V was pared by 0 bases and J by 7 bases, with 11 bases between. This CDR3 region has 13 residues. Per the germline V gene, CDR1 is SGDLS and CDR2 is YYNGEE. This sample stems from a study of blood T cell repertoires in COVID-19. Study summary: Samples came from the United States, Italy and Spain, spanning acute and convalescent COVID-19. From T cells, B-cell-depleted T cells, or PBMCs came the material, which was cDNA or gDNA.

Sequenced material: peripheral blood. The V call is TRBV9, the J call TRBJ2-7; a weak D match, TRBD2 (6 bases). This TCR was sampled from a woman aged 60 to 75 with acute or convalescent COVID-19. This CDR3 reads CASSVVPGREQYF. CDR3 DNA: TGTGCCAGCAGCGTAGTCCCAGGGAGGGAGCAGTACTTC.